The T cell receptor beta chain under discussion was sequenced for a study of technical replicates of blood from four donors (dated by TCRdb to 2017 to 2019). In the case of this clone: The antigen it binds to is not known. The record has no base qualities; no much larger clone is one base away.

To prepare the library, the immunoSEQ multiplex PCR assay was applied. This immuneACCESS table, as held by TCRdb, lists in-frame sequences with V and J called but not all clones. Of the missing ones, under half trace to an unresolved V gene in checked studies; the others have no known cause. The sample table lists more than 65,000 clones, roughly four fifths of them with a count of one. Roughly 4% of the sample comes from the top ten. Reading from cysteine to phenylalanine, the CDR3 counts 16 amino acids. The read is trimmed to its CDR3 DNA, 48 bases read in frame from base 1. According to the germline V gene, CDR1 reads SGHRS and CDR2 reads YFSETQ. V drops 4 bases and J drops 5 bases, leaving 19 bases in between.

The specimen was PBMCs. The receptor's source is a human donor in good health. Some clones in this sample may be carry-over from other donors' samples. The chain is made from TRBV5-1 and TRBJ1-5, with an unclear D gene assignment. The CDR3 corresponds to CASSTGEGTIDQPQHF. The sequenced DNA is TGCGCCAGCAGCACCGGGGAGGGCACGATTGATCAGCCCCAGCATTTT.